One sample yielded the 30 T cell receptor beta chains listed below, sequenced in a study of T cells in Graves' hyperthyroidism and ophthalmopathy. RNA transcripts gave rise to amplified TCR beta CDR3 regions. The HTBI primer set drove a first-round RT-PCR of the TCR CDR3. TCRdb re-called the multiplex PCR reads through MiXCR, storing one row per CDR3 protein. The table lists approximately 600,000 distinct CDR3 sequences, around 15% of them singletons. Input material: blood. The receptor set was obtained from a woman aged 40 to 50 with Graves' ophthalmopathy.

This clonotype came up many times. The chain is built from TRBV7-6 and TRBJ2-5; 11 positions match TRBD2. Germline values: CDR1 SGHVS, CDR2 FNYEAQ. The CDR3 runs to 17 residues. Trimming removed 5 bases from V and 5 bases from J; junction bases left unmatched: 13. The CDR3 DNA sequence: TGTGCCAGCAGCCCCCTAGCGGGAGGTTCGTTCGGGGAGACCCAGTACTTC. It translates to CASSPLAGGSFGETQYF.

There are many counts of this clonotype. The rearrangement links TRBV19 to TRBJ2-2; tentatively, D is TRBD1 (5 bases). This CDR3 spans 15 amino acids. V shed 3 bases and J shed 2 bases, with 10 bases lying between them. The V gene's germline CDR1 is LNHDA and CDR2 SQIVND (reference sequence). The chain's CDR3 is CASSMQGSNTGELFF. CDR3 nucleotide sequence: TGTGCCAGTAGTATGCAGGGAAGTAACACCGGGGAGCTGTTTTTT.

This chain links TRBV3-1 with TRBJ1-2; no clear D. From germline, CDR1 is LGHDT and CDR2 YNNKEL (reference sequence). Between the trimmed V and J ends, which lost 0 bases and 1 base, there was a span of 6 bases. The CDR3 is 14 residues long. The CDR3 nucleotides are TGTGCCAGCAGCCAAGAACCAGTTAACTATGGCTACACCTTC. Amino acids: CASSQEPVNYGYTF.

This rearrangement joins TRBV11-2 to TRBJ2-7; the match to TRBD1 covers 10 bases. This CDR3 region has 17 residues. Germline CDR1 and CDR2: SGHAT and FQNNGV. The J segment lost 0 bases and the V segment lost 5 bases, leaving 10 bases of the junction unmatched. DNA of the CDR3: TGTGCCAGCAGCACCCAGACAGGGGGCACTAGCTCCTACGAGCAGTACTTC. Amino acid sequence: CASSTQTGGTSSYEQYF. The variable domain in full, completed from reference TRBV11-2 and TRBJ2-7, reads EAGVAQSPRYKIIEKRQSVAFWCNPISGHATLYWYQQILGQGPKLLIQFQNNGVVDDSQLPKDRFSAERLKGVDSTLKIQPAKLEDSAVYLCASSTQTGGTSSYEQYFGPGTRLTVT.

This clonotype showed up many times. This rearrangement joins TRBV12-3 or TRBV12-4 to TRBJ2-7, with 7 positions matching TRBD1. V shed 6 bases and J 2 bases; nucleotides not matched to a gene: 10. The CDR3 runs 15 residues. The CDR3 DNA is TGTGCCAGCAGCCCTTTCTCCGGGACAGCCTACGAGCAGTACTTC. Encoded protein: CASSPFSGTAYEQYF.

This clonotype was seen many times. V usage is TRBV6-2 or TRBV6-3 and J usage is TRBJ1-1; D remains ambiguous. V was cut by 7 bases and J by 6 bases, with 12 bases left in between. The CDR3 extends over 12 amino acids. CDR1 is MNHEY, CDR2 SVGEGT, per germline. The chain's CDR3 is CASTSPRPEAFF. The CDR3 DNA reads TGTGCCAGCACCTCCCCGCGACCTGAAGCTTTCTTT.

The table lists this clonotype with a few counts. The gene calls are TRBV5-1 and TRBJ2-7, with 9 positions matching TRBD2. Germline CDR1 and CDR2: SGHRS and YFSETQ. The V gene end was trimmed by 4 bases and the J gene end by 1 base; junction bases not matched to a gene: 9. The CDR3 spans 16 residues. Written as DNA, the CDR3 is TGCGCCAGCAGCCCGATCGGTAGCGGGAGTTCCTACGAGCAGTACTTC. Encoded protein: CASSPIGSGSSYEQYF.

This clonotype was detected ten times or more. V gene TRBV28 combines with J gene TRBJ2-7; 7 nucleotides match TRBD2. This CDR3 comprises 15 residues. The V segment lost 0 bases and the J segment 4 bases; nucleotides outside the gene matches: 6. Germline V gene data show CDR1 as MDHEN and CDR2 as SYDVKM. As DNA, the CDR3 is TGTGCCAGCAGTTTATGGGGGGGGTCTTCTTACGAGCAGTACTTC. This gives the protein CASSLWGGSSYEQYF. Supplemented by reference TRBV28 and TRBJ2-7, the full variable domain reads DVKVTQSSRYLVKRTGEKVFLECVQDMDHENMFWYRQDPGLGLRLIYFSYDVKMKEKGDIPEGYSVSREKKERFSLILESASTNQTSMYLCASSLWGGSSYEQYFGPGTRLTVT.

This chain uses TRBV5-1 with TRBJ2-7; either TRBD1 or TRBD2 may supply D (5 bases each). Trimming stripped 4 bases from V and 7 bases from J, with 21 bases between. Germline CDR1 is SGHRS and CDR2 is YFSETQ. CDR3 length: 15 amino acids. CDR3 in DNA: TGCGCCAGCAGCCTGAGTCCCGGGGACCCCTTGGAGCAGTACTTC. Translation gives CASSLSPGDPLEQYF.

The table lists this clonotype with a few counts. At one end, the junction sequence differs from germline, possibly due to a read error. The chain combines TRBV19 with TRBJ2-5; D remains unclear. The V gene's germline CDR1 is LNHDA and CDR2 SQIVND (reference sequence). CDR3 size: 14 residues. DNA of the CDR3: TGTGCCAGTAGTGTAGACCTTGGACCAGAGACCCAGTACTTC. The encoded protein is CASSVDLGPETQYF.

This clonotype has a count of ten or more. The rearrangement links TRBV9 to TRBJ2-5, with D possibly matching TRBD1 (6 bases). Germline values: CDR1 SGDLS, CDR2 YYNGEE. This CDR3 region has 15 residues. Deletions cut 2 bases from V and 2 bases from J, with 13 bases between. Here the CDR3 reads CASSVSGGQQETQYF. Here the CDR3 DNA reads TGTGCCAGCAGCGTGTCCGGAGGACAGCAAGAGACCCAGTACTTC.

This clonotype was found many times. V is TRBV10-3 and J is TRBJ1-1; 11 nucleotides agree with TRBD1. After removal of 6 bases from V and 5 bases from J, the junction contained 2 bases not matched to a gene. This CDR3 contains 13 residues. Germline V gene lookup returns CDR1 ENHRY and CDR2 SYGVKD. CDR3 in amino acids: CAISGTGGTEAFF. CDR3 coding DNA: TGTGCCATCAGCGGGACAGGGGGAACTGAAGCTTTCTTT.

This clonotype has at least ten counts. The CDR3 DNA is TGTGCCAGCAGTCCGACAGGGGGGCAGCCCCAGCATTTT. Protein: CASSPTGGQPQHF. The chain couples TRBV12-3 or TRBV12-4 to TRBJ1-5; 9 positions agree with TRBD1. V lost 5 bases and J lost 7; bases outside the gene matches: 3. The length of the CDR3 is 13 residues.

This clonotype was counted only a few times. In nucleotides, the CDR3 is TGTGCCAGCAGTTTATCGGGACAGGGGCCGAGGGAGACCCAGTACTTC. Its translation is CASSLSGQGPRETQYF. The V gene is TRBV27, the J gene TRBJ2-5; TRBD1 aligns across 10 bases. The CDR3 is 16 residues long. Germline assignment: CDR1 MNHEY and CDR2 SMNVEV (reference sequence). The V and J ends lost 0 bases and 5 bases, in that order; junction bases with no gene match: 6.

This clonotype was counted a few times. The chain employs TRBV28 and TRBJ1-2; the match to TRBD1 covers 8 bases. This CDR3 spans 13 amino acids. The V gene end was trimmed by 6 bases and the J gene end by 12 bases; junction bases not matched to a gene: 12. Germline CDR1 is MDHEN and CDR2 is SYDVKM. CDR3 region: CASSKTGDGEDTF. The CDR3 DNA is TGTGCCAGCAGCAAGACAGGGGATGGCGAAGACACCTTC.

This clonotype was counted ten times or more. The J gene is TRBJ1-6, the V gene TRBV5-1; D gene unclear. The CDR3 covers 16 residues. V was cut by 0 bases and J by 6 bases, with 13 bases left in between. Germline V gene data show CDR1 as SGHRS and CDR2 as YFSETQ. This CDR3 is CASSLGSPGVNSPLHF. CDR3 coding DNA: TGCGCCAGCAGCTTGGGCAGCCCCGGCGTTAATTCACCCCTCCACTTT.

This clonotype was seen at least ten times. The rearrangement joins TRBV5-1 to TRBJ1-1; 7 bases are a match to TRBD1. V dropped 4 bases and J dropped 5; count of bases not matched to a gene: 8. Per germline, CDR1 SGHRS and CDR2 YFSETQ. CDR3 length: 14 amino acids. The CDR3 reads CASSLGTEGTEAFF. The DNA of the CDR3 is TGCGCCAGCAGCCTTGGGACAGAGGGGACTGAAGCTTTCTTT.

In this sample, this clonotype turned up many times. The chain recombines TRBV11-2 with TRBJ2-7; D possibly corresponds to TRBD1 (5 bases). V lost 6 bases and J lost 7, with 19 bases in between. Germline V gene lookup returns CDR1 SGHAT and CDR2 FQNNGV. There are 14 residues in the CDR3. The CDR3 DNA follows: TGTGCCAGCAGTTTAATCCCAGGGATCCGAGAGCAGTACTTC. Amino acids: CASSLIPGIREQYF. Drawing the rest from reference TRBV11-2 and TRBJ2-7, the complete variable domain is EAGVAQSPRYKIIEKRQSVAFWCNPISGHATLYWYQQILGQGPKLLIQFQNNGVVDDSQLPKDRFSAERLKGVDSTLKIQPAKLEDSAVYLCASSLIPGIREQYFGPGTRLTVT.

This clonotype was found a few times. This chain links TRBV19 with TRBJ1-5; no clear D. Germline CDR1 LNHDA, CDR2 SQIVND (reference sequence). This CDR3 has 17 residues. Trimming left V 3 bases short and J 5 bases short, with 20 bases between. The CDR3 coding sequence is TGTGCCAGTAGTATTTCCCGGGCCACAGATTTGGATCAGCCCCAGCATTTT. Translated: CASSISRATDLDQPQHF.

This clonotype was counted many times. The chain carries TRBV20-1 and TRBJ2-5; 7 positions agree with TRBD2. V lost 2 bases to trimming and J lost 1 base; unmatched junction nucleotides: 10. The CDR3 extends over 16 amino acids. Germline CDR1 DFQATT, CDR2 SNEGSKA (reference sequence). CDR3 sequence: CSARPGIAGFQETQYF. CDR3 sequence (DNA): TGCAGTGCTAGACCCGGGATAGCGGGTTTCCAAGAGACCCAGTACTTC.

This clonotype was detected ten times or more. This rearrangement joins TRBV29-1 to TRBJ1-1; D call uncertain. Germline V gives CDR1 SQVTM, CDR2 ANQGSEA. The germline V and J ends were trimmed by 6 bases and 3 bases, with 11 bases remaining between them. This CDR3 contains 12 residues. CDR3 bases: TGCAGCGTACTGGAGGTGGACACTGAAGCTTTCTTT. This sequence encodes CSVLEVDTEAFF.

In this sample, this clonotype turned up many times. J is TRBJ2-7 and V is TRBV12-3 or TRBV12-4, with D perhaps matching TRBD1 (6 bases). CDR3 length: 14 amino acids. The ends were cut back, 1 base at V and 5 bases at J, with 12 bases in the middle. The CDR3 region is CASSLGTVEDEQYF. Here the CDR3 DNA reads TGTGCCAGCAGTTTAGGGACAGTAGAGGACGAGCAGTACTTC.

This clonotype showed up just a few times. The CDR3 nucleotides read TGCAGTGCCCACGACAGCTCTGGAAACACCATATATTTT. Its translation: CSAHDSSGNTIYF. V and J are TRBV20-1 and TRBJ1-3; D might be TRBD1 (5 bases). The germline CDR1 and CDR2 sequences are DFQATT and SNEGSKA (reference sequence). The CDR3 consists of 13 residues. The V end was cut by 6 bases, the J end by 0 bases, with 9 bases between.

The chain couples TRBV6-1 to TRBJ2-5; TRBD1 matches at 10 bases. Germline V gene lookup returns CDR1 MNHNS and CDR2 SASEGT. The CDR3 loop spans 16 amino acids. V lost 5 bases, J lost 4 bases, and 10 bases stayed unmatched. The CDR3 DNA sequence: TGTGCCAGCAGTCTCGCCGGGACAGGGGCTTTAGAGACCCAGTACTTC. It is translated as CASSLAGTGALETQYF.

Many counts were recorded for this clonotype. The chain recombines TRBV19 with TRBJ2-2; D may be TRBD1 (6 bases). V shed 2 bases and J shed 6 bases, with 10 bases lying between them. This CDR3 is 14 amino acids long. Per germline, CDR1 LNHDA and CDR2 SQIVND (reference sequence). CDR3 sequence (DNA): TGTGCCAGTAGTATAAACTACAGGGCCGGGGAGCTGTTTTTT. Translation: CASSINYRAGELFF.

This clonotype was picked up many times. This chain uses TRBV7-2 with TRBJ2-7; TRBD2 aligns across 15 bases. Germline CDR1 is SGHTA and CDR2 is FQGNSA. Trimming at V came to 0 bases and at J to 2 bases, leaving 2 bases not matched to a gene. The CDR3 sequence is 17 residues long. CDR3 nucleotide sequence: TGTGCCAGCAGCTTAGCGGGACTAGCGGGGGGACCCTACGAGCAGTACTTC. Its protein is CASSLAGLAGGPYEQYF.

This clonotype was counted ten times or more. The chain carries TRBV10-3 and TRBJ2-7; possibly TRBD1 for D (5 bases). CDR1 is ENHRY, CDR2 SYGVKD, per germline. Trimming shortened V by 7 bases and J by 12 bases, and 16 bases separated the two germline ends. The CDR3 is 11 residues long. CDR3 in amino acids: CAINNQGVRYF. CDR3 nucleotide sequence: TGTGCCATCAATAACCAAGGGGTGCGGTACTTC.

A note on this clonotype: Its ends do not fully match the called genes, so a read error is possible. This rearrangement joins TRBV6-2 or TRBV6-3 to TRBJ1-1; 11 bases line up with TRBD1. The CDR3 is made up of 21 amino acids. The germline V gene encodes CDR1 MNHEY and CDR2 SVGEGT. CDR3 DNA sequence: TGTGCCAGCAGTTACCATCCGGGACAGGGGGAGCTAACAGGCCTGGAGACTGAGGCTTTCTTT. This translates into CASSYHPGQGELTGLETEAFF.

This clonotype appeared a few times. The chain carries TRBV24-1 and TRBJ2-2; D remains unclear. The CDR3 extends over 17 amino acids. Germline CDR1 is KGHDR and CDR2 is SFDVKD. The V end lost 1 base, the J end lost 0 bases, and 11 bases lay between the germline ends. The CDR3 sequence is CATSDFNPGTNTGELFF. The CDR3 DNA reads TGTGCCACCAGTGATTTCAACCCAGGTACGAACACCGGGGAGCTGTTTTTT.

The chain links TRBV12-3 or TRBV12-4 to TRBJ1-5, with TRBD1 matching over 7 bases. The J segment lost 6 bases and the V segment lost 10 bases, leaving 6 bases of the junction unmatched. The CDR3 runs 12 residues. The CDR3 sequence is CATSTGVQPQHF. In nucleotides, the CDR3 is TGTGCCACCAGCACAGGGGTTCAGCCCCAGCATTTT.